This TCR beta chain was identified in a study of cytomegalovirus exposure and HLA in healthy donors. Study details: In an early release, HLA-typed donors contributed 90 million or so unique TCR sequences.

Broader study findings: Reportedly, TCR beta sequences accurately predicted HLA-A and HLA-B alleles in most subjects.

Germline trimming cut 4 bases from V and 6 bases from J; bases unmatched to any gene: 10. Germline CDR1 SGHNT, CDR2 YYREEE (reference sequence). The CDR3 contains 16 residues. In regard to this clone: Its antigen remains unidentified.

60 Vbeta and 13 Jbeta primers were used in PCR. Profiled with immunoSEQ multiplex PCR; TCRdb holds only in-frame clones, not every one. Of about 190,000 clones in the sample, around three quarters were seen once. The sequence was collected from a woman in her thirties in good health and CMV-seropositive. The chain recombines TRBV5-4 with TRBJ2-1; TRBD2 matches at 10 bases. Material for sequencing was PBMCs. CDR3 in amino acids: CASSQSAGGPTNEQFF. The CDR3 nucleotides read TGTGCCAGCAGCCAATCAGCGGGAGGGCCGACCAATGAGCAGTTCTTC.